The clone carrying this T cell receptor (beta chain) came up many times. Its antigen remains unidentified. This specimen belongs to a study of prognosis after radiotherapy for stage I lung cancer. Study-wide background: It was SBRT that served as radiotherapy, in 3 to 5 fractions with a biologically effective dose of at least 100 Gy.

Genomic DNA yielded TCR beta CDR3, amplified by two-round multiplex PCR. Primers specific to each TRBV and TRBJ gene were used in first-round PCR. TCRdb re-analysed the multiplex PCR reads in MiXCR, keeping a single row per CDR3 protein. This sample yields about 15,000 distinct CDR3 sequences, of which 17% are seen a single time; 38% belongs to the top ten. The V gene's germline CDR1 is MNHNS and CDR2 SASEGT. V lost 6 bases and J lost 4, with 12 bases in between. The CDR3 spans 13 residues. Whole-study results and caveats: A drop in unique TCR clone counts was seen after stereotactic body radiation therapy, median around 10,000 versus 6,900.

V is TRBV6-1 and J is TRBJ1-2, with D maybe TRBD1 (6 bases). This TCR came from a donor over 45 with non-small cell lung cancer. Sequencing used PBMCs, obtained before or after stereotactic body radiation therapy (not recorded which). CDR3 region: CASRLDSLYGYTF. The CDR3 DNA reads as TGTGCCAGCAGGCTGGACAGTCTCTATGGCTACACCTTC.